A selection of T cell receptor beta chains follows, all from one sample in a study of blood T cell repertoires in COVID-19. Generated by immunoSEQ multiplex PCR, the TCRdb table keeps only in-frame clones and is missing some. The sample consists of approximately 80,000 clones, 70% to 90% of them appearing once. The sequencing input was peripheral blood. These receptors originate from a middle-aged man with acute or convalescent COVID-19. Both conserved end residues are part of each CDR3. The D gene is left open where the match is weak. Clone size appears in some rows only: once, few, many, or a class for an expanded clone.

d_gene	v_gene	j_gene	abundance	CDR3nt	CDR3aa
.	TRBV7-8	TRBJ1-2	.	TGTGCCAGCAGCTTAGCCGGGACACAGCCAGGCTACACCTTC	CASSLAGTQPGYTF
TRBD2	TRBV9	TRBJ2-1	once	TGTGCCAGCAGCGAGACTAGCGGGGGGACCAATGAGCAGTTCTTC	CASSETSGGTNEQFF
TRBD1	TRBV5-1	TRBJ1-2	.	TGCGCCAGCAGCACCGGGGGGACAGGAAGCCCTCTTTATGGCTACACCTTC	CASSTGGTGSPLYGYTF
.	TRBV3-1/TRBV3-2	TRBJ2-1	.	TGTGCCAGCAGCCATGGCGAGGGAGGATACAATGAGCAGTTCTTC	CASSHGEGGYNEQFF
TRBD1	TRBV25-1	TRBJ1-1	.	TGTGCCAGCAGTGACCCTGAGGACAGGGGCATGAACACTGAAGCTTTCTTT	CASSDPEDRGMNTEAFF
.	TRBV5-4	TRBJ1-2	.	TGTGCCAGCAGCTTGCCGCCCCAGGGGAACTATGGCTACACCTTC	CASSLPPQGNYGYTF
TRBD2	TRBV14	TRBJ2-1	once	TGTGCCAGCAGCCGGGAGCGGGACGACTCCTACAATGAGCAGTTCTTC	CASSRERDDSYNEQFF
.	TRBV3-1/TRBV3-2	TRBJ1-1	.	TGTGCCAGCAGCCCGTCGAACACTGAAGCTTTCTTT	CASSPSNTEAFF
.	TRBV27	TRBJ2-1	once	TGTGCCAGCAGTTTACCGGCAGGGATGTACAATGAGCAGTTCTTC	CASSLPAGMYNEQFF
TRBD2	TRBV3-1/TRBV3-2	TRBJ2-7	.	TGTGCCAGCAGCCAAGAACTAGCGGGGGAGCAGTACTTC	CASSQELAGEQYF
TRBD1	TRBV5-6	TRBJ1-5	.	TGTGCCAGCAGCTTGGATGGGACAGGGAAGAATCAGCCCCAGCATTTT	CASSLDGTGKNQPQHF
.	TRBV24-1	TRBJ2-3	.	TGTGCCACCACAAGAGGAGGCGGCCAGAGCACAGATACGCAGTATTTT	CATTRGGGQSTDTQYF
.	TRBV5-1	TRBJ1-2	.	TGCGCCAGCAGCTTGGGGAGGGGCGGCTATGGCTACACCTTC	CASSLGRGGYGYTF
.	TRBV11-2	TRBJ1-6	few	TGTGCCAGCAGCCCTCAGGGCTTCGACGATTCACCCCTCCACTTT	CASSPQGFDDSPLHF
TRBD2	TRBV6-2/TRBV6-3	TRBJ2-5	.	TGTGCCAGCAGTTACGGGAGATTAGCGGGGTTGCAAGAGACCCAGTACTTC	CASSYGRLAGLQETQYF
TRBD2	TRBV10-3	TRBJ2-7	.	TGTGCCATCAGTGAGGGGGCGGGAGCGGGGGAGCAGTACTTC	CAISEGAGAGEQYF
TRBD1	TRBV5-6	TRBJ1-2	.	TGTGCCAGCAGCCCGGGACAGGGGGGGAACTATGGCTACACCTTC	CASSPGQGGNYGYTF
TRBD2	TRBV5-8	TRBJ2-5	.	TGTGCCAGCAGCCCCGGGACTAGCGGGGGGGAAGAGACCCAGTACTTC	CASSPGTSGGEETQYF
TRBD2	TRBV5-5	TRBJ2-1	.	TGTGCCAGCAGCCATGGACTAGCGACGTACAATGAGCAGTTCTTC	CASSHGLATYNEQFF
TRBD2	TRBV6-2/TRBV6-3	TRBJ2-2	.	TGTGCCAGCAGTTTTAGACTAGCGGGGACCGGGGAGCTGTTTTTT	CASSFRLAGTGELFF
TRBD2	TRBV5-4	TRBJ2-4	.	TGTGCCAGCAGCCCCAAAGGCGGGGGGCAAAGCAAAAACATTCAGTACTTC	CASSPKGGGQSKNIQYF
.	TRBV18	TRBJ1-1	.	TGTGCCAGCTCACCGCTGGACGGGGAGAACACTGAAGCTTTCTTT	CASSPLDGENTEAFF
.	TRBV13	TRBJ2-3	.	TGTGCCAGCAGGGGGCAGGGGCAGACAGATACGCAGTATTTT	CASRGQGQTDTQYF
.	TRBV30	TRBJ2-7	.	TGTGCCTGGAGTGACCGGAGGGTCGCTCGGTCCGAGCAGTACTTC	CAWSDRRVARSEQYF
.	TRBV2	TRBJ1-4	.	TGTGCCAGCAGTGAGGAGGGAAAACTGTTTTTT	CASSEEGKLFF